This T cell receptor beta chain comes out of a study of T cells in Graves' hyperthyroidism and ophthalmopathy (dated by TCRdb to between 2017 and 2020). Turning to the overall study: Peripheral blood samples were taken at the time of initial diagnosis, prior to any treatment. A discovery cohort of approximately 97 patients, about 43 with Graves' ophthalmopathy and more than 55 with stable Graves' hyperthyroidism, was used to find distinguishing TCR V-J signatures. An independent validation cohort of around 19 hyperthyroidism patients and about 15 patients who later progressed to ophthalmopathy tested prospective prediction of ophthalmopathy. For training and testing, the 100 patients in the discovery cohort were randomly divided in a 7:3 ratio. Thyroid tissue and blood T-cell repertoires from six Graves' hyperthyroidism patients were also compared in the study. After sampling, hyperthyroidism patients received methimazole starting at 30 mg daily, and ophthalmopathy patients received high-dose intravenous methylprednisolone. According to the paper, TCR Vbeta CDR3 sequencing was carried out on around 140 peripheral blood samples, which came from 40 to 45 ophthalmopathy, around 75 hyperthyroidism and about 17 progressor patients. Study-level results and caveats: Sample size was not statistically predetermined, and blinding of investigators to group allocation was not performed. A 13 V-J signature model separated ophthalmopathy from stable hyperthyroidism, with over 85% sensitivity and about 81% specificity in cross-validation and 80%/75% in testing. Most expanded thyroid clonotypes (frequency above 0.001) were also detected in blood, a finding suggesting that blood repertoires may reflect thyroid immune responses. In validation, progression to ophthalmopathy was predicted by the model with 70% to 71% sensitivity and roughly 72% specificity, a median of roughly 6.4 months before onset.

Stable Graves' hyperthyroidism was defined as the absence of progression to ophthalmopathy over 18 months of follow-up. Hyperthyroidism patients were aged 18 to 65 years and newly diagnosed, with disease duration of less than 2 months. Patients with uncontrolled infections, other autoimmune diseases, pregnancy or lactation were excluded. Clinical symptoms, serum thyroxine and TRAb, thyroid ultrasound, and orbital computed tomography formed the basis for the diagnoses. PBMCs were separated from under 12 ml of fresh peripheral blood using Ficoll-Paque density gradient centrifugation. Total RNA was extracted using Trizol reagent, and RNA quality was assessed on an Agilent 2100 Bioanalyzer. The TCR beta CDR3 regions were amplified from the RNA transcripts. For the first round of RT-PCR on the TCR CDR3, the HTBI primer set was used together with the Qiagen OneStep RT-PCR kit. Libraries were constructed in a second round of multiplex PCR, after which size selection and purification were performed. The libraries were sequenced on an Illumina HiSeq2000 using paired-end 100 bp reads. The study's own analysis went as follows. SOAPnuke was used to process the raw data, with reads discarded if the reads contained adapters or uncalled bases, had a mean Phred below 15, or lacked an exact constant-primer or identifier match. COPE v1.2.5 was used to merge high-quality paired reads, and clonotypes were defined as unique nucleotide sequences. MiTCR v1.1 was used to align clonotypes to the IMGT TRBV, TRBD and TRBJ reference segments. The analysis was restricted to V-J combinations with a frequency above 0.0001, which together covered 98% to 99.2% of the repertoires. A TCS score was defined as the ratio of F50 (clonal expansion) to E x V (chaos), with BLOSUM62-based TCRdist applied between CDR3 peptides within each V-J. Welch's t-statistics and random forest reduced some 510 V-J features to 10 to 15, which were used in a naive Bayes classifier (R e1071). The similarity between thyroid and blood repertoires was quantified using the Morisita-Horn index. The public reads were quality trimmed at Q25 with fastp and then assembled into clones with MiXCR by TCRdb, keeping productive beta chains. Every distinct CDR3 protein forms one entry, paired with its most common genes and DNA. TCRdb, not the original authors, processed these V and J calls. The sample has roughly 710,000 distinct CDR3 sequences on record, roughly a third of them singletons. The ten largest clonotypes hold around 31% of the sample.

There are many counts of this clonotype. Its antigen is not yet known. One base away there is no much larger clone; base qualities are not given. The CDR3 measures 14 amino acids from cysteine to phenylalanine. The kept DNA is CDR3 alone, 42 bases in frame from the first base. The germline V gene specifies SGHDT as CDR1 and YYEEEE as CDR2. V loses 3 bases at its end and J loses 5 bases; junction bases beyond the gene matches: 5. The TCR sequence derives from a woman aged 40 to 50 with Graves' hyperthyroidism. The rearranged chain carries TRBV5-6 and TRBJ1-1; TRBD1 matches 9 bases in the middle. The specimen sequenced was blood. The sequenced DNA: TGTGCCAGCAGCTCGGGGACAGGGATAACTGAAGCTTTCTTT. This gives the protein CASSSGTGITEAFF.